Below, 20 T cell receptor beta chains from the same sample are listed, as sequenced in a study of T cell changes during pregnancy in multiple sclerosis. The assay was immunoSEQ multiplex PCR, and TCRdb's table has in-frame clones only and misses some. Here the sample spans 90,000 or so clones, less than 95% being singletons. This specimen consisted of peripheral blood, obtained in the first trimester of pregnancy. These receptor sequences come from a female donor in good health, enrolled as a control in a pregnancy study.

The chain joins TRBV11-2 to TRBJ2-3; 9 bases align to TRBD2. Germline CDR1 and CDR2: SGHAT and FQNNGV. Germline trimming cut 5 bases from V and 4 bases from J; bases unmatched to any gene: 4. The CDR3 extends over 14 amino acids. The CDR3 DNA reads TGTGCCAGCAGCCTTAGCGGGGGCCCAGATACGCAGTATTTT. Protein sequence: CASSLSGGPDTQYF.

Only one count was recorded for this clone. The genes are TRBV27 and TRBJ1-1, with TRBD1 matching over 8 bases. Germline CDR1 reads MNHEY; CDR2 reads SMNVEV (reference sequence). The CDR3 has 14 amino acids. Trimming cost V 8 bases and J 0 bases; bases outside gene matches: 5. This CDR3 is CASRTGTMNTEAFF. The CDR3, as DNA: TGTGCCAGCCGGACAGGGACGATGAACACTGAAGCTTTCTTT.

This clone was found once. This chain connects TRBV11-2 to TRBJ1-5; D gene ambiguous. The germline V and J ends were trimmed by 0 bases and 4 bases, with 7 bases remaining between them. The CDR3 totals 14 residues. Germline assignment: CDR1 SGHAT and CDR2 FQNNGV. CDR3 residues: CASSLDAVNQPQHF. The DNA for the CDR3 is TGTGCCAGCAGCTTAGATGCAGTGAATCAGCCCCAGCATTTT.

The rearrangement links TRBV7-3 to TRBJ2-1; the match to TRBD2 covers 8 bases. This CDR3 is 13 amino acids long. Germline V lookup: CDR1 SGHTA, CDR2 FQGTGA. J lost 6 bases, V lost 4 bases, and 2 bases had no gene match. This CDR3 reads CASSWGTSNEQFF. CDR3 sequence (DNA): TGTGCCAGCAGCTGGGGGACTAGCAATGAGCAGTTCTTC.

The chain employs TRBV4-1 and TRBJ1-1; D is perhaps TRBD1 (6 bases). V was clipped by 5 bases and J by 7 bases, with 14 bases between them. Germline V lookup: CDR1 MGHRA, CDR2 YSYEKL. This CDR3 has 13 amino acids. The CDR3 DNA reads TGCGCCAGCAGCTCGAGGGGGAATGGTGAAGCTTTCTTT. It specifies CASSSRGNGEAFF.

The CDR3 here is CASSSGKNIQYF. In nucleotides, the CDR3 is TGTGCCAGCAGTTCAGGGAAAAACATTCAGTACTTC. J is TRBJ2-4 and V is TRBV5-5, with a possible D match to TRBD1 (5 bases). Trimming pared 5 bases from V and 4 bases from J, leaving 7 bases between. The CDR3 is 12 residues long. Germline V CDR1 and CDR2: SGHKS, YYEKEE (reference sequence).

The chain has TRBV25-1 and TRBJ2-4; 7 nucleotides match TRBD2. The CDR3 has 16 residues. Trimming removed 3 bases from V and 1 base from J; junction bases left unmatched: 6. Germline V gene sequence: CDR1 MGHDK, CDR2 SYGVNS. The CDR3 sequence is CASSEGLGRAKNIQYF. The CDR3, as DNA: TGTGCCAGCAGTGAGGGGCTCGGGAGGGCCAAAAACATTCAGTACTTC. Complete variable domain (other parts from reference TRBV25-1 and TRBJ2-4): EADIYQTPRYLVIGTGKKITLECSQTMGHDKMYWYQQDPGMELHLIHYSYGVNSTEKGDLSSESTVSRIRTEHFPLTLESARPSHTSQYLCASSEGLGRAKNIQYFGAGTRLSVL.

The rearrangement uses TRBV29-1 and TRBJ2-7, with 9 bases that match TRBD2. With V trimmed by 6 bases and J by 2 bases, 8 bases remained unmatched. This CDR3 has 14 residues. Germline V gene sequence: CDR1 SQVTM, CDR2 ANQGSEA. The CDR3: CSVVTLAGTYEQYF. DNA of the CDR3: TGCAGCGTCGTCACGCTAGCGGGGACCTACGAGCAGTACTTC.

The chain is built from TRBV7-9 and TRBJ2-1, with D perhaps TRBD1 (6 bases). CDR3 length: 17 residues. Trimming shortened V by 5 bases and J by 0 bases, and 17 bases separated the two germline ends. Germline V gives CDR1 SEHNR, CDR2 FQNEAQ (reference sequence). The CDR3 DNA reads as TGTGCCAGCAGCCCACAGGGAGAGGGTCTCTCCTACAATGAGCAGTTCTTC. Translation gives CASSPQGEGLSYNEQFF.

The rearrangement joins TRBV7-2 to TRBJ1-1; 7 bases line up with TRBD1. The germline V gene has CDR1 SGHTA and CDR2 FQGNSA. The V gene end was trimmed by 4 bases and the J gene end by 0 bases; junction bases not matched to a gene: 5. The CDR3 runs 15 residues. Written as DNA, the CDR3 is TGTGCCAGCAGCTCCAGGGACAGTATGAACACTGAAGCTTTCTTT. Its translation is CASSSRDSMNTEAFF. Full variable domain (remainder filled in from reference TRBV7-2 and TRBJ1-1): GAGVSQSPSNKVTEKGKDVELRCDPISGHTALYWYRQSLGQGLEFLIYFQGNSAPDKSGLPSDRFSAERTGGSVSTLTIQRTQQEDSAVYLCASSSRDSMNTEAFFGQGTRLTVV.

CDR3 sequence: CASSYWEINQPQHF. The CDR3 coding sequence is TGTGCCAGCAGTTACTGGGAGATTAATCAGCCCCAGCATTTT. V usage is TRBV6-6 and J usage is TRBJ1-5, with D unclear. This CDR3 has 14 residues. Trimming removed 1 base at V and 4 bases at J, with 8 bases between. Germline CDR1 is MNHNY and CDR2 is SVGAGI (reference sequence).

This clone was seen only once. The chain couples TRBV5-5 to TRBJ1-1, with D hard to call. Germline V lookup: CDR1 SGHKS, CDR2 YYEKEE (reference sequence). Deletions cut 4 bases from V and 1 base from J, with 14 bases between. This CDR3 region has 15 residues. The CDR3 DNA reads as TGTGCCAGCAGCCCGGAGGGTCACCCGAACACTGAAGCTTTCTTT. Protein sequence: CASSPEGHPNTEAFF.

The chain carries TRBV29-1 and TRBJ1-2; D unresolved. Germline V gives CDR1 SQVTM, CDR2 ANQGSEA. The CDR3 consists of 12 residues. The germline V and J ends were trimmed by 1 base and 2 bases, with 5 bases remaining between them. For the CDR3, the DNA is TGCAGCGTTGAAGCACGGAACTATGGCTACACCTTC. The encoded protein is CSVEARNYGYTF.

J is TRBJ1-4 and V is TRBV4-3; TRBD1 matches at 10 bases. Germline V CDR1 and CDR2: LGHNA, YSLEER. The CDR3 spans 16 residues. Losses at the gene ends were 0 bases for V and 6 bases for J; bases not matched to a gene: 4. As DNA, the CDR3 is TGCGCCAGCAGCCAAGATTTGGGACAGGGGCATGAAAAACTGTTTTTT. This encodes CASSQDLGQGHEKLFF.

This chain links TRBV29-1 with TRBJ1-1; no reliable D call. Germline lookup yields CDR1 SQVTM and CDR2 ANQGSEA. With 6 bases removed from V and 7 bases from J, the gap between germline ends came to 15 bases. The CDR3 totals 12 residues. CDR3 loop: CSVRRFYGEAFF. The CDR3 DNA is TGCAGCGTACGCAGGTTCTACGGTGAAGCTTTCTTT.

The rearrangement joins TRBV7-3 to TRBJ1-2; D not certain. CDR1 and CDR2 from the germline V gene are SGHTA and FQGTGA. V lost 8 bases and J 4 bases, leaving 14 bases between the germline ends. The CDR3 is made up of 13 amino acids. CDR3 amino acids: CASAGDLIYGYTF. CDR3 nucleotides: TGTGCCAGCGCGGGAGACCTGATCTATGGCTACACCTTC.

This clone was seen just once. J is TRBJ2-5 and V is TRBV4-3; 8 nucleotides align to TRBD2. V lost 1 base, J lost 5 bases, and 3 bases stayed unmatched. Germline-derived CDR1 and CDR2 are LGHNA and YSLEER. This CDR3 has 14 amino acids. Here the CDR3 reads CASSQGTSRETQYF. For the CDR3, the DNA is TGCGCCAGCAGCCAAGGGACTAGCCGTGAGACCCAGTACTTC.

This rearrangement joins TRBV30 to TRBJ1-6; D gene unclear. This CDR3 region has 12 residues. Germline lookup yields CDR1 GTSNPN and CDR2 SVGIG (reference sequence). The V end was cut by 5 bases, the J end by 14 bases, with 16 bases between. This chain's CDR3 is CAWAHRTGTLHF. The CDR3 region has the DNA TGTGCCTGGGCGCACCGGACCGGGACCCTCCACTTT.

There are a few counts of this clone. This chain links TRBV19 with TRBJ2-2; TRBD1 is a possible D gene (6 bases). The V end lost 0 bases, the J end lost 2 bases, and 13 bases lay between the germline ends. Germline CDR1 reads LNHDA; CDR2 reads SQIVND (reference sequence). This CDR3 comprises 17 residues. For the CDR3, the DNA is TGTGCCAGTAGTATAGAGGGGGCGCGGTATAACACCGGGGAGCTGTTTTTT. Residues: CASSIEGARYNTGELFF. Complete variable domain (other parts from reference TRBV19 and TRBJ2-2): DGGITQSPKYLFRKEGQNVTLSCEQNLNHDAMYWYRQDPGQGLRLIYYSQIVNDFQKGDIAEGYSVSREKKESFPLTVTSAQKNPTAFYLCASSIEGARYNTGELFFGEGSRLTVL.

This chain links TRBV27 with TRBJ1-1, with 7 nucleotides matching TRBD1. The CDR3 is 12 residues long. Germline V gene sequence: CDR1 MNHEY, CDR2 SMNVEV (reference sequence). The ends lost 6 bases at V and 7 bases at J; junction bases unmatched: 5. The CDR3, as DNA: TGTGCCAGCAGACTACAGGGGAGTGAAGCTTTCTTT. As protein: CASRLQGSEAFF.